The next 10 T cell receptor beta chains were all read from a single sample in a study of blood T cells in healthy people across ages. Primed by a sample-barcoded 5' primer and a J-beta primer mix, a second PCR proceeded for 7 to 11 cycles. TCRdb re-analysed the 5' RACE reads in MiXCR, keeping a single row per CDR3 protein. This table has 550,000 to 700,000 distinct CDR3 sequences, 27% appearing once. The sample taken for sequencing was blood. The receptors derive from a woman aged 70-85 years in good health.

The rearrangement links TRBV27 to TRBJ2-5, with TRBD2 matching over 7 bases. Gene TRBJ2-7 matches the end of the DNA better, so the J call may be wrong. This CDR3 has 15 amino acids. From germline, CDR1 is MNHEY and CDR2 SMNVEV (reference sequence). CDR3 sequence (DNA): TGTGCCAGCAGTTTTGGGGGGGGGAGCTCCTACGAGCAGTACTTC. It codes for CASSFGGGSSYEQYF.

The chain couples TRBV2 to TRBJ2-5; 9 bases map to TRBD2. Near its end, the DNA agrees better with TRBJ2-1, so the J call may be wrong. Germline V CDR1 and CDR2: SNHLY, FYNNEI. This CDR3 has 15 residues. CDR3 sequence (DNA): TGTGCCAGCAGGGTTAGCGGGGGTGGTAACAATGAGCAGTTCTTC. Encoded protein: CASRVSGGGNNEQFF.

This sequence joins TRBV20-1 and TRBJ1-2; D not resolved. This CDR3 is 12 amino acids long. V lost 7 bases to trimming and J lost 5 bases, with 14 bases between them. CDR1 DFQATT and CDR2 SNEGSKA come from the germline V gene (reference sequence). DNA for the CDR3: TGCAGTGGGGGAACTGACGATTATGGCTACACCTTC. Its translation: CSGGTDDYGYTF.

The chain employs TRBV5-1 and TRBJ2-5; 16 bases match TRBD2. CDR1 and CDR2 (germline): SGHRS, YFSETQ. CDR3 length equals 18 residues. The J segment lost 1 base and the V segment lost 2 bases, leaving 5 bases of the junction unmatched. As DNA, the CDR3 is TGCGCCAGCAGCTTTGGGGGACTAGCGGGGGGGCTCCAAGAGACCCAGTACTTC. Amino acid sequence: CASSFGGLAGGLQETQYF.

This clonotype was seen once. V is TRBV18 and J is TRBJ2-7; TRBD1 matches at 8 bases. The germline CDR1 and CDR2 sequences are KGHSH and LQKENI. Trimming cost V 5 bases and J 0 bases; bases outside gene matches: 6. The CDR3 sequence is 15 residues long. The CDR3 nucleotides are TGTGCCAGCTCAACCGGGACAGGAAGCTCCTACGAGCAGTACTTC. As protein: CASSTGTGSSYEQYF.

V and J are TRBV30 and TRBJ2-1; 9 bases match TRBD2. V trimming: 4 bases; J trimming: 4 bases; junction bases outside the gene matches: 5. CDR1 and CDR2 (germline): GTSNPN, SVGIG (reference sequence). The CDR3 is 14 residues long. The CDR3 DNA reads as TGTGCCTGGATAGGGCTAGCGGGATACAATGAGCAGTTCTTC. Encoded protein: CAWIGLAGYNEQFF.

The rearrangement uses TRBV7-9 and TRBJ2-3; TRBD2 is a possible D gene (6 bases). The CDR3 loop spans 17 amino acids. CDR1 and CDR2 from the germline V gene are SEHNR and FQNEAQ (reference sequence). V lost 3 bases and J lost 2, with 18 bases in between. The CDR3 is CASSFTSQPRITDTQYF. The CDR3 coding sequence is TGTGCCAGCAGCTTTACTAGCCAACCCAGAATCACAGATACGCAGTATTTT.

The chain combines TRBV5-1 with TRBJ2-6; the D is unclear. This CDR3 spans 15 amino acids. With 4 bases removed from V and 2 bases from J, the gap between germline ends came to 10 bases. Germline lookup yields CDR1 SGHRS and CDR2 YFSETQ. CDR3: CASSPFLTGANVLTF. DNA for the CDR3: TGCGCCAGCAGCCCCTTTTTGACTGGGGCCAACGTCCTGACTTTC.

This clonotype has a handful of counts. The genes are TRBV7-2 and TRBJ2-7; the D is unclear. The CDR3 is 12 amino acids. CDR1 and CDR2 (germline): SGHTA, FQGNSA. Deletions cut 3 bases from V and 1 base from J, with 4 bases between. The CDR3 coding sequence is TGTGCCAGCAGCTTTCTTTCCTACGAGCAGTACTTC. Its protein product is CASSFLSYEQYF.

This clonotype was observed at least ten times. The chain uses TRBV7-9 and TRBJ1-1; D unclear. Deletions cut 5 bases from V and 1 base from J, with 14 bases between. The CDR3 contains 15 residues. CDR1 SEHNR and CDR2 FQNEAQ come from the germline V gene (reference sequence). The CDR3 loop reads CASSRSDRPNTEAFF. Written as DNA, the CDR3 is TGTGCCAGCAGCCGATCAGACCGCCCGAACACTGAAGCTTTCTTT.